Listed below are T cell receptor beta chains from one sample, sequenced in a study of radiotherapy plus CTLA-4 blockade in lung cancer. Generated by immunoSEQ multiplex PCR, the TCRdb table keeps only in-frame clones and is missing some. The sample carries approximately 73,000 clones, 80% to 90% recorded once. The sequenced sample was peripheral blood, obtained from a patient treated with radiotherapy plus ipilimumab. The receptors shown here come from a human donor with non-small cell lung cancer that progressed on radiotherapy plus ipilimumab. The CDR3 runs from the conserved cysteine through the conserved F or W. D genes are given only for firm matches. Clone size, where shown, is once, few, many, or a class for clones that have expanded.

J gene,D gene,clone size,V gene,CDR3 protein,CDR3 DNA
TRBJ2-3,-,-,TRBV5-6,CASSFYGTMSTDTQYF,TGTGCCAGCAGCTTCTATGGGACAATGAGCACAGATACGCAGTATTTT
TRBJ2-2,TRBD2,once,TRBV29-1,CSVTPRGSGSNTGELFF,TGCAGCGTTACCCCACGGGGTAGCGGGTCAAACACCGGGGAGCTGTTTTTT
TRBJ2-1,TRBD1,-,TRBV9,CASSVGFTGTGVFGEQFF,TGTGCCAGCAGCGTAGGATTTACCGGGACAGGGGTCTTTGGGGAGCAGTTCTTC
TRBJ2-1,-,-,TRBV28,CASSLIGLNEQFF,TGTGCCAGCAGTTTAATTGGCCTCAATGAGCAGTTCTTC
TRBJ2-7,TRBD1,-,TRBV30,CAWTSGRGSGEQYF,TGTGCCTGGACCTCCGGCAGGGGGTCTGGCGAGCAGTACTTC
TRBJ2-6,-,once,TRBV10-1,CASSGGRSGANVLTF,TGCGCCAGCAGTGGTGGCCGCTCTGGGGCCAACGTCCTGACTTTC
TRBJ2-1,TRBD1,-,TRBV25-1,CASSEYGQGALDNEQFF,TGTGCCAGCAGTGAATATGGACAGGGGGCGCTTGACAATGAGCAGTTCTTC
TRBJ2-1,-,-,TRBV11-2,CASSLDRNNEQFF,TGTGCCAGCAGCTTAGACAGGAATAATGAGCAGTTCTTC
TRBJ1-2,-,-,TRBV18,CASSSGRRGIYGYTF,TGTGCCAGCTCCTCGGGGCGACGCGGAATTTATGGCTACACCTTC
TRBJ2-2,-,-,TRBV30,CAWSDRAAGELFF,TGTGCCTGGAGTGACAGGGCGGCCGGGGAGCTGTTTTTT
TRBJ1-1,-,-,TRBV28,CVSSTQQGGGNTEAFF,TGTGTCAGCAGCACCCAACAGGGCGGGGGGAACACTGAAGCTTTCTTT
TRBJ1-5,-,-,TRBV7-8,CASSRDGRAWQPQHF,TGTGCCAGCAGTCGGGACGGACGGGCCTGGCAGCCCCAGCATTTT
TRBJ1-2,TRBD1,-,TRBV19,CASSEDRGHGYTF,TGTGCCAGTAGCGAGGACAGGGGGCATGGCTACACCTTC
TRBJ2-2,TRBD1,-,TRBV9,CASRETGDNTGELFF,TGTGCCAGCAGGGAAACAGGGGATAACACCGGGGAGCTGTTTTTT
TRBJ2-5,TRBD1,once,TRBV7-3,CASSLRDRGPETQYF,TGTGCCAGCAGCCTCCGGGACAGGGGCCCGGAGACCCAGTACTTC
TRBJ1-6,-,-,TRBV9,CASSGLAEGRSPLHF,TGTGCCAGCAGCGGTTTAGCTGAGGGAAGATCACCCCTCCACTTT
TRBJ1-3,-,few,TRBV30,CAWKFQGVGNTIYF,TGTGCCTGGAAGTTCCAGGGCGTTGGAAACACCATATATTTT
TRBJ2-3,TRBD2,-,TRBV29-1,CSVQLASGRARADTQYF,TGCAGCGTTCAGTTGGCTAGCGGGAGGGCCAGGGCAGATACGCAGTATTTT
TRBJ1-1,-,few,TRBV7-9,CASSGQLEAFF,TGTGCCAGCAGTGGACAGCTTGAAGCTTTCTTT
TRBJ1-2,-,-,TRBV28,CASSTFLNYGYTF,TGTGCCAGCAGCACGTTTTTGAACTATGGCTACACCTTC
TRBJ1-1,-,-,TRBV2,CASTPDSLGPEAFF,TGTGCCAGCACCCCGGACAGCCTGGGTCCTGAAGCTTTCTTT
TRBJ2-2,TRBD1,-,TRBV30,CAWRTGEAGELFF,TGTGCCTGGAGGACAGGGGAAGCCGGGGAGCTGTTTTTT
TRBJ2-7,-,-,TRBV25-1,CASSESPIYEQYF,TGTGCCAGCAGTGAATCCCCTATATACGAGCAGTACTTC
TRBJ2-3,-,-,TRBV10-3,CAISINVRDTQYF,TGTGCCATCAGTATAAACGTCCGCGATACGCAGTATTTT
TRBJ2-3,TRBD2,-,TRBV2,CASSDAGGPVYTQYF,TGTGCCAGCAGTGATGCGGGAGGGCCTGTATATACGCAGTATTTT
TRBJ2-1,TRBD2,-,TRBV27,CASSLFATSPKNEQFF,TGTGCCAGCAGTTTATTTGCGACTAGCCCTAAGAATGAGCAGTTCTTC
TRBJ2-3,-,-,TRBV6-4,CASNFVRKRTDTQYF,TGTGCCAGCAATTTCGTCCGAAAGCGCACAGATACGCAGTATTTT
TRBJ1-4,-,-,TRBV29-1,CSVADPQTNEKLFF,TGCAGCGTTGCGGACCCACAAACTAATGAAAAACTGTTTTTT
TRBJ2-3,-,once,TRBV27,CASSLIGSTDTQYF,TGTGCCAGCAGTTTAATCGGGAGCACAGATACGCAGTATTTT
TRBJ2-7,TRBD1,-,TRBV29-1,CSVEDLGQGLEQYF,TGCAGCGTTGAGGATTTAGGACAGGGGCTCGAGCAGTACTTC
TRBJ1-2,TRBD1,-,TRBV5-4,CASSLGSDRVHGYTF,TGTGCCAGCAGCTTGGGATCGGACAGGGTGCATGGCTACACCTTC
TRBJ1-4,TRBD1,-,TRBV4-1,CASSPDPGEYRGGGINEKLFF,TGCGCCAGCAGCCCTGATCCCGGCGAATACAGGGGAGGAGGAATTAATGAAAAACTGTTTTTT
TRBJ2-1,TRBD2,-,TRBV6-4,CASSLLAGAGDEQFF,TGTGCCAGCAGTCTTCTAGCGGGAGCAGGGGATGAGCAGTTCTTC
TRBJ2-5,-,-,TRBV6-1,CASSGVREGTQYF,TGTGCCAGCAGTGGTGTCCGCGAGGGGACCCAGTACTTC
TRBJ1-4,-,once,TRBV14,CVKGPNEKLFF,TGTGTCAAGGGTCCTAATGAAAAACTGTTTTTT
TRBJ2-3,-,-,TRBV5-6,CASSRGGSDTQYF,TGTGCCAGCAGCAGAGGCGGATCAGATACGCAGTATTTT
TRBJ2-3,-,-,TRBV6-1,CASIQGSTDTHHF,TGTGCCAGTATTCAGGGGAGCACAGATACGCACCATTTT
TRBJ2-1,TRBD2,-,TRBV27,CASRRTSGRRSNEQFF,TGTGCCAGCAGACGGACTAGCGGAAGACGTTCCAATGAGCAGTTCTTC
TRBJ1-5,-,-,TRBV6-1,CASSEVPDPQHF,TGTGCCAGCAGTGAAGTACCGGACCCCCAGCATTTT
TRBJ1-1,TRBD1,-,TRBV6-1,CASSGRQGRAEAFF,TGTGCCAGCAGTGGTCGACAGGGGAGGGCTGAAGCTTTCTTT
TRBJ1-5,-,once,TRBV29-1,CSVGDPPGGNQPQHF,TGCAGCGTGGGGGACCCCCCGGGGGGCAATCAGCCCCAGCATTTT